This is a list of T cell receptor beta chains from one sample in a study of molecular identifiers for immune sequencing clone quantification. TCRdb recomputed calls from the PCR reads with MiXCR, one row per CDR3 protein. The sample lists hundreds of thousands of distinct CDR3 sequences; 25% were seen once. Sequencing was done on a sample of naive CD8+ T cells from blood, with Jurkat cell RNA spiked in. Receptors originate from a human donor in good health. Some libraries in this study had Jurkat cell RNA spiked in. The CDR3 runs from the conserved cysteine through the conserved F or W. The D gene is left open where the match is weak. Expanded clones get a size class; other rows say once, few or many, or leave the size out.

13	TRBJ1-5	NA	TRBV27	NA	TGTGCCAGCAGTTTATACTGGAATCAGCCCCAGCATTTT	CASSLYWNQPQHF
17	TRBJ2-5	NA	TRBV21-1	NA	TGTGCCAGCAGCACCCACTTAGCGGGGGGGTTCCCAGAGACCCAGTACTTC	CASSTHLAGGFPETQYF
11	TRBJ1-2	TRBD1	TRBV30	few	TGTGCCTGGGACAGGGACTATGGCTACACCTTC	CAWDRDYGYTF
13	TRBJ1-1	NA	TRBV12-3/TRBV12-4	many	TGTGCCAGCAGTCCCCCGGTGGGCACTGAAGCTTTCTTT	CASSPPVGTEAFF
11	TRBJ2-7	NA	TRBV10-3	many	TGTGCCATCAGGGGAGGATACGAGCAGTACTTC	CAIRGGYEQYF
15	TRBJ1-1	NA	TRBV4-3	few	TGCGCCAGCAGCCCCAGCGGAGGCTCGAACACTGAAGCTTTCTTT	CASSPSGGSNTEAFF
12	TRBJ2-5	NA	TRBV5-1	many	TGCGCCAGCAGCTTGGGTTCAGAGAAGCAGTACTTC	CASSLGSEKQYF
15	TRBJ1-1	NA	TRBV30	many	TGTGCCTGGAGTGCCCTGGGGGGGCTGGGCACTGAAGCTTTCTTT	CAWSALGGLGTEAFF
11	TRBJ1-1	NA	TRBV6-2/TRBV6-3	many	TGTGCCAGCGGGCACATCACTGAAGCTTTCTTT	CASGHITEAFF
15	TRBJ2-1	TRBD1	TRBV27	NA	TGTGCCAGCAGCTGGAGGACAGGGGGCCACAATGAGCAGTTCTTC	CASSWRTGGHNEQFF
14	TRBJ2-1	TRBD2	TRBV29-1	many	TGCAGCGTGACGGGACTAGCGGGGGGTAATGAGCAGTTCTTC	CSVTGLAGGNEQFF
15	TRBJ2-2	TRBD2	TRBV7-9	many	TGTGCCAGCAGCTCACCCAGCGGGAGAGCCGGGGAGCTGTTTTTT	CASSSPSGRAGELFF
12	TRBJ2-5	NA	TRBV4-1	NA	TGCGCCAGCGGCCAAGGAGGGGAGACCCAGTACTTC	CASGQGGETQYF